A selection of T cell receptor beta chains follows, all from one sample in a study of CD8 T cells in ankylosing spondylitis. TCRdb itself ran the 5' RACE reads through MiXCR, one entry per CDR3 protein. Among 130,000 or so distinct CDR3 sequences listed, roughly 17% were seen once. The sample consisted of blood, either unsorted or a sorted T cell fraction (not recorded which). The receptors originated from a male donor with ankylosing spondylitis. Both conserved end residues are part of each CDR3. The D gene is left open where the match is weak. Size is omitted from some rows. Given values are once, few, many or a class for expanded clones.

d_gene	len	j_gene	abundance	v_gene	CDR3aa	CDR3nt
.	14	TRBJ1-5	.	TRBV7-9	CASSLGGNNQPQHF	TGTGCCAGCAGCTTAGGCGGAAATAATCAGCCCCAGCATTTT
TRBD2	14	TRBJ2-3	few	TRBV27	CASRGLGSTDTQYF	TGTGCCAGCAGAGGACTAGGTAGCACAGATACGCAGTATTTT
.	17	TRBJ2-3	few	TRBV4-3	CASSQGRYLYLTDTQYF	TGCGCCAGCAGCCAAGGAAGGTACCTTTACCTCACAGATACGCAGTATTTT
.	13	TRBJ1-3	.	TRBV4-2	CASSPDLGNTIYF	TGTGCCAGCAGCCCCGACCTTGGAAACACCATATATTTT
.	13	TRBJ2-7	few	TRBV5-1	CASSLVQGYEQYF	TGCGCCAGCAGCTTGGTACAGGGCTACGAGCAGTACTTC
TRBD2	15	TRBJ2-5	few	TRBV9	CASSVGGLAQETQYF	TGTGCCAGCAGCGTAGGCGGACTAGCACAAGAGACCCAGTACTTC
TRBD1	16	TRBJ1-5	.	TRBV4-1	CASSQEGTGRYQPQHF	TGCGCCAGCAGCCAAGAAGGGACAGGGCGATATCAGCCCCAGCATTTT
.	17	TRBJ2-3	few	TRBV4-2	CASSQDLMAAGTDTQYF	TGTGCCAGCAGCCAAGATTTAATGGCGGCGGGCACAGATACGCAGTATTTT
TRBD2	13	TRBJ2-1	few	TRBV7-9	CASTSGSGNEQFF	TGTGCCAGTACTAGCGGGAGTGGCAATGAGCAGTTCTTC
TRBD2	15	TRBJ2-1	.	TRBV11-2	CASSLGPSGYNEQFF	TGTGCCAGCAGCTTGGGGCCTAGCGGATACAATGAGCAGTTCTTC
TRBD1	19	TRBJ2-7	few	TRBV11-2	CASSFPGQGASISDYEQYF	TGTGCCAGCAGCTTTCCGGGACAGGGGGCTTCTATTTCGGACTACGAGCAGTACTTC